This T cell receptor beta chain stems from a study of early T cells in non-severe SARS-CoV-2 infection. This clonotype was found a few times. Trimming removed 1 base at V and 13 bases at J, with 16 bases between. Per germline, CDR1 LGHDT and CDR2 YNNKEL (reference sequence). The CDR3 runs 13 residues. TCRdb ran MiXCR on the 5' RACE reads and lists one entry per CDR3 protein. The sample shows 55,000 to 75,000 distinct CDR3 sequences, more than 8% of them seen only once. The sequenced sample was whole blood, obtained at baseline. This chain uses TRBV3-1 with TRBJ1-2; D call uncertain. The TCR comes from an adult who was a healthcare worker with PCR-confirmed SARS-CoV-2 infection or an uninfected control (not recorded which). CDR3 protein: CASSQGRRAFGTF. Written as DNA, the CDR3 is TGTGCCAGCAGCCAAGGGCGGCGGGCCTTTGGCACCTTC.